This T cell receptor beta chain originates from a study of blood T cell repertoires in COVID-19. The CDR3 covers 14 residues. Germline V gives CDR1 SNHLY, CDR2 FYNNEI. V was pared by 4 bases and J by 5 bases, with 12 bases between. Method: immunoSEQ multiplex PCR; TCRdb's copy keeps in-frame clones and lacks some. This sample yields some 88,000 clones, of which more than 70% are seen a single time; roughly 15% belongs to the top ten. The sample consisted of peripheral blood. This clonotype originated in a woman in her 70s with acute or convalescent COVID-19. V gene TRBV2 combines with J gene TRBJ1-5; D gene ambiguous. This CDR3 is CASSASADYQPQHF. CDR3 DNA: TGTGCCAGCAGTGCTTCGGCAGACTATCAGCCCCAGCATTTT.